The clone carrying this T cell receptor beta chain was seen a few times. The antigen is not known. The sample originates from a study of cytomegalovirus exposure and HLA in healthy donors. Study results and limitations: Cytomegalovirus status was reportedly diagnosed by the classifier with high specificity and sensitivity.

Trimming removed 6 bases at V and 0 bases at J, with 13 bases between. Germline-derived CDR1 and CDR2 are SGHRS and YFSETQ. CDR3 size: 14 residues. Donors were nominally healthy when sampled, though unrecorded immune exposures were likely. Both 60 Vbeta primers and 13 Jbeta primers went into the PCR. Generated by immunoSEQ multiplex PCR, the TCRdb table keeps only in-frame clones and is missing some. The table has about 100,000 clones, 78% seen once. This chain links TRBV5-1 with TRBJ2-7; maybe TRBD2 (5 bases). This TCR was sampled from a woman aged 60-75 years in good health and CMV-seronegative. The specimen sequenced was PBMCs. The chain's CDR3 is CASNLAGTSYEQYF. CDR3 in DNA: TGCGCCAGCAACCTAGCTGGCACCTCCTACGAGCAGTACTTC.